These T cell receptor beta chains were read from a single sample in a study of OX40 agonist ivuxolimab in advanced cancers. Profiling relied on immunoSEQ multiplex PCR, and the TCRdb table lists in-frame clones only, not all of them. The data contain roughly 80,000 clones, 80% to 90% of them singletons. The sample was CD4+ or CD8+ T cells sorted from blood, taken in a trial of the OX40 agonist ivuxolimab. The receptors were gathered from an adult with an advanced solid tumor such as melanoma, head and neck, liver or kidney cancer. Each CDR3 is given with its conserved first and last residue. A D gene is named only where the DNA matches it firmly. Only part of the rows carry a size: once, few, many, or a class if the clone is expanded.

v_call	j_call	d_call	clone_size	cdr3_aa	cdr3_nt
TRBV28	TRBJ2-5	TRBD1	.	CAGDRRTQYF	TGTGCCGGGGACAGGAGGACCCAGTACTTC
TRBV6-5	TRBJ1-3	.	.	CASSFRGNTIYF	TGTGCCAGCAGTTTTCGGGGAAACACCATATATTTT
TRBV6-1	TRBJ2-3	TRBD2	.	CASRRAGVNPDTQYF	TGTGCCAGCAGGAGAGCGGGAGTGAATCCAGATACGCAGTATTTT
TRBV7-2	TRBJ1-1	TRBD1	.	CASSFGTARQEAFF	TGTGCCAGCAGCTTCGGGACAGCTAGACAGGAAGCTTTCTTT
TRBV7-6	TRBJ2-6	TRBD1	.	CASSLAGQGTNVLTF	TGTGCCAGCAGCTTAGCGGGACAGGGTACCAACGTCCTGACTTTC
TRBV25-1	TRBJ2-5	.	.	CASSERQYQETQYF	TGTGCCAGCAGTGAAAGACAGTACCAAGAGACCCAGTACTTC
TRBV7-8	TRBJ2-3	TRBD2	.	CASLRLADTDTQYF	TGTGCCAGCCTTAGACTAGCGGACACAGATACGCAGTATTTT
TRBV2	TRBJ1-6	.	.	CASTTQGRISPLHF	TGTGCCAGCACTACTCAGGGGCGGATCTCACCCCTCCACTTT
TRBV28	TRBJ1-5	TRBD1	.	CASRGGTVPYSNQPQHF	TGTGCCAGCAGGGGCGGGACAGTCCCTTATAGCAATCAGCCCCAGCATTTT
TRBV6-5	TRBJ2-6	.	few	CASSSGSNSGANVLTF	TGTGCCAGCAGTTCCGGGAGTAACTCTGGGGCCAACGTCCTGACTTTC
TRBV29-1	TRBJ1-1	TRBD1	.	CSVTSRDRDPASFF	TGCAGCGTAACGTCCCGGGACAGGGACCCCGCCTCTTTCTTT
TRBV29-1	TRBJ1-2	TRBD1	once	CSVDYRGPSNYGYTF	TGCAGCGTTGATTACAGGGGGCCTTCTAACTATGGCTACACCTTC
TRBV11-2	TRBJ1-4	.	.	CASSFSTTRTFTNEKLFF	TGTGCCAGCAGCTTTTCCACCACACGGACTTTCACTAATGAAAAACTGTTTTTT
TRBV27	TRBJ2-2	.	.	CASRRDPGQGNTGELFF	TGTGCCAGCAGAAGGGACCCGGGGCAGGGGAACACCGGGGAGCTGTTTTTT
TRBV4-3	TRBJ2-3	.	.	CASSQGGVTDTQYF	TGCGCCAGCAGCCAGGGTGGGGTCACAGATACGCAGTATTTT
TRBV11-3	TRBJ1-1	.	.	CASSLRFGLKNTEAFF	TGTGCCAGCAGCTTACGGTTCGGACTGAAGAACACTGAAGCTTTCTTT
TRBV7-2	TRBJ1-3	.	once	CASSLSAGLDTIYF	TGTGCCAGCAGCTTATCTGCAGGGCTGGACACCATATATTTT
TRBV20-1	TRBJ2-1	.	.	CSASPTHEQFF	TGCAGTGCTAGTCCTACCCATGAGCAGTTCTTC
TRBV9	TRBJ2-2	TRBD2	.	CASSARAPGQVSGRAGELFF	TGTGCCAGCAGCGCTCGAGCCCCAGGACAGGTTAGCGGGAGGGCCGGGGAGCTGTTTTTT
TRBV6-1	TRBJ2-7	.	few	CASSEALRLGAGYGEQYF	TGTGCCAGCAGTGAAGCGCTGAGGCTAGGGGCAGGGTATGGCGAGCAGTACTTC
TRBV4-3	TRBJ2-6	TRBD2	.	CASSQEVGDYSSGANVLTF	TGCGCCAGCAGCCAAGAAGTAGGGGACTATAGCTCTGGGGCCAACGTCCTGACTTTC
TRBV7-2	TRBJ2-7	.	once	CASSPVSSGVYEQYF	TGTGCCAGCAGCCCGGTTTCTTCGGGGGTTTACGAGCAGTACTTC
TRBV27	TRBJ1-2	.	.	CASRGGMWGDGYTF	TGTGCCAGCAGGGGGGGTATGTGGGGAGATGGCTACACCTTC
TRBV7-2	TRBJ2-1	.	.	CASAAGRAEQFF	TGTGCCAGCGCCGCCGGGCGGGCTGAGCAGTTCTTC
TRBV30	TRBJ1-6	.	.	CARGTPNSPLHF	TGTGCCCGCGGGACACCAAATTCACCCCTCCACTTT
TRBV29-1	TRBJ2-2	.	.	CSADRATGELFF	TGCAGCGCCGATAGGGCAACCGGGGAGCTGTTTTTT
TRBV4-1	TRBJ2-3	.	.	CASSQEGLGLGTDTQYF	TGCGCCAGCAGCCAAGAAGGGCTGGGGCTGGGCACAGATACGCAGTATTTT